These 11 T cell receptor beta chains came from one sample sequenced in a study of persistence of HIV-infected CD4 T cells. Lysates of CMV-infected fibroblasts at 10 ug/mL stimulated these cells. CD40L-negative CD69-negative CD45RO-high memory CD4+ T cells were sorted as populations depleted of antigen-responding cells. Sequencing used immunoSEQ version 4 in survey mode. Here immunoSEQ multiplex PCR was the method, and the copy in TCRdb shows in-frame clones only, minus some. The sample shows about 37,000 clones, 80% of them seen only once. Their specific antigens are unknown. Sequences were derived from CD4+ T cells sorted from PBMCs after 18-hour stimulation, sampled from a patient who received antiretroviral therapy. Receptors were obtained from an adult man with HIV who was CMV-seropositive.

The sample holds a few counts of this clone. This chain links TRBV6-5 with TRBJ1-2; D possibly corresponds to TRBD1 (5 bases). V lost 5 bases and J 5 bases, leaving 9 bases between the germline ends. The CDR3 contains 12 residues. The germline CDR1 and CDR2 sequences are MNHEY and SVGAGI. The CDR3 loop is CASSTQGYGYTF. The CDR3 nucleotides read TGTGCCAGCAGTACTCAGGGTTATGGCTACACCTTC.

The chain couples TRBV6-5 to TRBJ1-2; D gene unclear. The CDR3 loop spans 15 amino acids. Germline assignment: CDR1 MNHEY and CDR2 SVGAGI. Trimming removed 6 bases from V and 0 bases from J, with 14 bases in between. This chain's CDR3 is CASRIEVGTNYGYTF. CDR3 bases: TGTGCCAGCAGAATAGAAGTAGGAACTAACTATGGCTACACCTTC.

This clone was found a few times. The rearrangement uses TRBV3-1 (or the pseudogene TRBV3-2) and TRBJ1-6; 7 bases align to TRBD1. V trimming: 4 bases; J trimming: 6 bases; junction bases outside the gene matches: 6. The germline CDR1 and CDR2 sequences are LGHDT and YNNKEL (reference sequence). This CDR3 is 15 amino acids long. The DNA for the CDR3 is TGTGCCAGCAGCCCGGCGGACAGGTCTAATTCACCCCTCCACTTT. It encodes CASSPADRSNSPLHF.

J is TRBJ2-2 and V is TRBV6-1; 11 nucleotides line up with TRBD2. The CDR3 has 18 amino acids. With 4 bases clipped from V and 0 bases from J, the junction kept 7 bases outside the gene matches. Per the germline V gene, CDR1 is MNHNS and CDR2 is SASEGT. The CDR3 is CASSVAGTSGPNTGELFF. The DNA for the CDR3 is TGTGCCAGCAGTGTAGCAGGGACTAGCGGACCGAACACCGGGGAGCTGTTTTTT.

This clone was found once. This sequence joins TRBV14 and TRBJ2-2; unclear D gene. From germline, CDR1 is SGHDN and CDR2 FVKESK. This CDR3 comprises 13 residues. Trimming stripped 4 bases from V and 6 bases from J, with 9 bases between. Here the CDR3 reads CASSPVRAGELFF. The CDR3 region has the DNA TGTGCCAGCAGCCCGGTTAGGGCCGGGGAGCTGTTTTTT. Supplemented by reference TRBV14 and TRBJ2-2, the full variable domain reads EAGVTQFPSHSVIEKGQTVTLRCDPISGHDNLYWYRRVMGKEIKFLLHFVKESKQDESGMPNNRFLAERTGGTYSTLKVQPAELEDSGVYFCASSPVRAGELFFGEGSRLTVL.

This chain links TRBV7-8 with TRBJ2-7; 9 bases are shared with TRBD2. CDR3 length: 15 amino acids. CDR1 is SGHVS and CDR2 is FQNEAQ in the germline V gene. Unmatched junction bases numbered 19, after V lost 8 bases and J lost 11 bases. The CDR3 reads CASCLTLGTSKPKYF. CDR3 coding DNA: TGTGCCAGCTGCCTGACCCTCGGGACTAGCAAACCTAAGTACTTC.

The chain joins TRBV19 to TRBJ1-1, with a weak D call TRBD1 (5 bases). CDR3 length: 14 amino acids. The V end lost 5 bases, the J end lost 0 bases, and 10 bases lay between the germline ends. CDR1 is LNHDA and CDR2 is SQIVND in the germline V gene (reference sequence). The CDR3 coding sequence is TGTGCCAGTAGTTTGGGACGGTTGAACACTGAAGCTTTCTTT. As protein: CASSLGRLNTEAFF.

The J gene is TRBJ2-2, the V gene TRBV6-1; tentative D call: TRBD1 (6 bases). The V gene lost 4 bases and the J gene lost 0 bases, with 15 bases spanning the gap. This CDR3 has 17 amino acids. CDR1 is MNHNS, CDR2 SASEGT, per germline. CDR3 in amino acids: CASSGNRALTNTGELFF. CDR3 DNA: TGTGCCAGCAGTGGAAACAGGGCCCTAACGAACACCGGGGAGCTGTTTTTT.

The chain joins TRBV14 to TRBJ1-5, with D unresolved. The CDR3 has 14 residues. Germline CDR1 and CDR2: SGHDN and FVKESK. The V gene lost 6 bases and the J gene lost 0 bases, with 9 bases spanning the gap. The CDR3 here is CASSRAGSNQPQHF. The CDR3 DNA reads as TGTGCCAGCAGTCGGGCCGGTAGCAATCAGCCCCAGCATTTT.

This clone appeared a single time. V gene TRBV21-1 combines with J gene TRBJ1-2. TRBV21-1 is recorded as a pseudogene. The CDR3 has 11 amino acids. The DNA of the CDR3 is TGTGCCAGCAGAGAGTCTGCTGGCTACACCTTC. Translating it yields CASRESAGYTF.

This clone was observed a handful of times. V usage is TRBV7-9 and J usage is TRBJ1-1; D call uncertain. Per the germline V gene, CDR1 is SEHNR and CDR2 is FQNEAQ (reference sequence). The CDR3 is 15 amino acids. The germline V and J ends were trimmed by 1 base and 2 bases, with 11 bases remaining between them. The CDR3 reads CASSLEDRVNTEAFF. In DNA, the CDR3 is TGTGCCAGCAGCTTAGAGGATAGGGTAAACACTGAAGCTTTCTTT.